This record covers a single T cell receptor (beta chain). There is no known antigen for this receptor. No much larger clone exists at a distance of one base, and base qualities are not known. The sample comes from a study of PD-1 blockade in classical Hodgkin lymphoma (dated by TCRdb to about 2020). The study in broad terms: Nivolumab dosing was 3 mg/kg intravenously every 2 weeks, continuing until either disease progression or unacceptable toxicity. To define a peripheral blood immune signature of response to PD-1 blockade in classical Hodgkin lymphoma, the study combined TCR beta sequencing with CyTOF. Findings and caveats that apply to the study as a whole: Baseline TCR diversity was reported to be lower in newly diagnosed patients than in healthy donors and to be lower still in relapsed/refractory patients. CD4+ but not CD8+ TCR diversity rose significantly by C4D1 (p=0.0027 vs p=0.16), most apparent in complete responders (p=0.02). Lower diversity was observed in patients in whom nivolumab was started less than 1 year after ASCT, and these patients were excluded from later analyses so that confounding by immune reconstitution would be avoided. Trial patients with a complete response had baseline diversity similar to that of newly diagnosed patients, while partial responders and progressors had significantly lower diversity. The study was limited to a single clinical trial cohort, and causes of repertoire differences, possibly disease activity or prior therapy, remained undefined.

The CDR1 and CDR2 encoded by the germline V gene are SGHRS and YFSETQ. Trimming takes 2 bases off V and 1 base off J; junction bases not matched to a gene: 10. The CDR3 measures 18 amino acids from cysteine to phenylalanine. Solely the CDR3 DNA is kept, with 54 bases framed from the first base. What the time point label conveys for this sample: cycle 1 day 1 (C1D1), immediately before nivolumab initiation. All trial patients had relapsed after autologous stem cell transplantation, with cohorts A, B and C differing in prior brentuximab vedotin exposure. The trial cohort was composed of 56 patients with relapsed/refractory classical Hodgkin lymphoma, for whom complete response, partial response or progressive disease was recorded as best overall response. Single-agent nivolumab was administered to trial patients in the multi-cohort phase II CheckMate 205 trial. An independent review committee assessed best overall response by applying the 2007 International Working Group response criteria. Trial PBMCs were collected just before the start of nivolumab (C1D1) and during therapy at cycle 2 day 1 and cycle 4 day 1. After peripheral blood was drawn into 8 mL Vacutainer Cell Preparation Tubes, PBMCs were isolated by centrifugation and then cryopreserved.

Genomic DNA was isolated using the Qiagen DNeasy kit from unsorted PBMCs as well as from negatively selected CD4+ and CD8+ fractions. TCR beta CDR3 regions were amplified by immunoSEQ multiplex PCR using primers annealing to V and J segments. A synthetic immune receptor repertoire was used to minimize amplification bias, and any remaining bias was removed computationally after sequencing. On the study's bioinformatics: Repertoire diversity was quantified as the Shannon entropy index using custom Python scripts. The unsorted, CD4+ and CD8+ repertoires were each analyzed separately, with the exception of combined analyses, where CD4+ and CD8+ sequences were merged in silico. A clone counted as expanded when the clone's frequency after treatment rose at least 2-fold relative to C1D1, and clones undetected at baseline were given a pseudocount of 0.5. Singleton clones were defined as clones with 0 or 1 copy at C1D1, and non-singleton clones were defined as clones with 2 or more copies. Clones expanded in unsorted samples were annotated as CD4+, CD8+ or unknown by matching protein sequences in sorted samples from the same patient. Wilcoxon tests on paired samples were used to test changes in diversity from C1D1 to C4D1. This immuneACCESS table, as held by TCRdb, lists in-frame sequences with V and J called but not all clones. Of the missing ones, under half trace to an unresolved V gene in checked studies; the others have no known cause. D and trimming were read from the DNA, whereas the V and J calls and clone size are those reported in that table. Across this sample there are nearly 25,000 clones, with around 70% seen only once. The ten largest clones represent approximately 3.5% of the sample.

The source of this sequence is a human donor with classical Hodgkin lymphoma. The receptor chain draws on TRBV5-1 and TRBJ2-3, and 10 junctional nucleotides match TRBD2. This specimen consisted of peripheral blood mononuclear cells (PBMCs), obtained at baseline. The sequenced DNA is TGCGCCAGCAGCTTATCGGCTAGCGGGGGAAAGGGCACAGATACGCAGTATTTT. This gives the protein CASSLSASGGKGTDTQYF.